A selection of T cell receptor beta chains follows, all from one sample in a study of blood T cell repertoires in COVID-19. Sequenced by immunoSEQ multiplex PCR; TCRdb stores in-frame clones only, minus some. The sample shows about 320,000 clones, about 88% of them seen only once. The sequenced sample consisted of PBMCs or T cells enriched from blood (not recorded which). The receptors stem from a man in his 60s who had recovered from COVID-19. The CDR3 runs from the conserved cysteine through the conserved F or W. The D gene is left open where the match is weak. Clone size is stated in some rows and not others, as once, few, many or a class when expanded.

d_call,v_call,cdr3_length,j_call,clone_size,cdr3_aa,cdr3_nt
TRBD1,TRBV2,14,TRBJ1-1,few,CASTTQGLNTEAFF,TGTGCCAGCACCACACAGGGGCTGAACACTGAAGCTTTCTTT
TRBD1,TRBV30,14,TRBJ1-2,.,CAWTTLAGGGGYTF,TGTGCCTGGACTACTCTAGCAGGGGGCGGTGGCTACACCTTC
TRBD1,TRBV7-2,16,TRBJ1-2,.,CASSPPSGQDNYGYTF,TGTGCCAGCAGCCCCCCCTCGGGACAGGACAACTATGGCTACACCTTC
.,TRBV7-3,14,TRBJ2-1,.,CASSLQDFSREQFF,TGTGCCAGCAGCTTACAGGACTTCTCCAGAGAGCAGTTCTTC
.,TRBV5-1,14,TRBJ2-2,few,CASSSPRNTGELFF,TGCGCCAGCAGCTCGCCTAGGAACACCGGGGAGCTGTTTTTT
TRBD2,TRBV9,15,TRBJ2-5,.,CASSVKRGGLETQYF,TGTGCCAGCAGCGTAAAGCGGGGGGGCCTTGAGACCCAGTACTTC
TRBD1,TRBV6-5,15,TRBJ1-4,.,CASRDRGLENEKLFF,TGTGCCAGCAGGGACAGGGGGCTAGAGAATGAAAAACTGTTTTTT
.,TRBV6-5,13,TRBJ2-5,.,CASSYDRWETQYF,TGTGCCAGCAGCTACGACAGGTGGGAGACCCAGTACTTC
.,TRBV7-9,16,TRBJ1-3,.,CASSFGRRASGNTIYF,TGTGCCAGCAGCTTCGGGCGCAGGGCCTCTGGAAACACCATATATTTT
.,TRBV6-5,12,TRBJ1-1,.,CASSRQGTGAFF,TGTGCCAGCAGCCGCCAGGGGACGGGAGCTTTCTTT
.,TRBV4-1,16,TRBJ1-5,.,CASSLGHGSSNQPQHF,TGCGCCAGCAGCCTCGGACACGGATCTAGCAATCAGCCCCAGCATTTT
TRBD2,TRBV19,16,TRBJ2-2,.,CASSRGLAGLTGELFF,TGTGCCAGTAGTAGGGGACTAGCGGGATTAACCGGGGAGCTGTTTTTT
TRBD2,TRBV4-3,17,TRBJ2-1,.,CASSGGASSGGSNEQFF,TGCGCCAGCAGCGGGGGGGCGTCGAGCGGGGGCTCTAATGAGCAGTTCTTC
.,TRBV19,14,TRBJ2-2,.,CASRIGTPTGELFF,TGTGCCAGTAGAATAGGGACACCCACCGGGGAGCTGTTTTTT
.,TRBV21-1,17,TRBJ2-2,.,CASGPDRETPNTGELFF,TGTGCCAGCGGACCGGACAGGGAAACCCCGAACACCGGGGAGCTGTTTTTT
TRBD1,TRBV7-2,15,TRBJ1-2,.,CASSSKSGGGYGYTF,TGTGCCAGCAGCTCTAAATCAGGGGGCGGCTATGGCTACACCTTC
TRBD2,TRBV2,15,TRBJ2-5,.,CASRAGLAGEETQYF,TGTGCCAGCCGTGCAGGGCTAGCGGGAGAAGAGACCCAGTACTTC
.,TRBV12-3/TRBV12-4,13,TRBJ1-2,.,CASSRYRDGSYTF,TGTGCCAGCAGTAGATACAGGGACGGGAGCTACACCTTC
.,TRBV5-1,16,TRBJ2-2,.,CASSFSPRGNTGELFF,TGCGCCAGCAGCTTCTCTCCCAGGGGGAACACCGGGGAGCTGTTTTTT
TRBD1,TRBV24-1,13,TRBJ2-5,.,CATSDPGTGSQYF,TGTGCCACCAGTGACCCCGGGACAGGAAGCCAGTACTTC
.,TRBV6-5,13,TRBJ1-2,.,CASSYSTAYGYTF,TGTGCCAGCAGTTACTCGACAGCCTATGGCTACACCTTC
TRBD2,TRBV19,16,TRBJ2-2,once,CASSRFGGSLPGELFF,TGTGCCAGTAGCCGGTTTGGCGGGAGCCTTCCCGGGGAGCTGTTTTTT
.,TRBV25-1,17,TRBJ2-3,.,CASSPSQGGGRTDTQYF,TGTGCCAGCAGTCCTTCCCAGGGCGGGGGCCGCACAGATACGCAGTATTTT
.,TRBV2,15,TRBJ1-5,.,CASSGWQAGEWAQHF,TGTGCCAGCAGTGGATGGCAGGCCGGTGAGTGGGCCCAGCATTTT
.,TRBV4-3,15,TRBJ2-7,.,CASSQGVGGTYEQYF,TGCGCCAGCAGCCAAGGGGTGGGGGGAACCTACGAGCAGTACTTC
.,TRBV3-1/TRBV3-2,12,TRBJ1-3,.,CASSRRPNTIYF,TGTGCCAGCAGCCGGAGGCCCAACACCATATATTTT
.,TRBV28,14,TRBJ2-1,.,CASTLIGSYNEQFF,TGTGCCAGCACCCTAATCGGCTCCTACAATGAGCAGTTCTTC
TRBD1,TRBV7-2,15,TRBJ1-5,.,CASSLGQGYYQPQHF,TGTGCCAGCAGCTTAGGACAGGGTTACTATCAGCCCCAGCATTTT
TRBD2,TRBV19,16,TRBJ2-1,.,CASRETSGESYNEQFF,TGTGCCAGTAGGGAGACTAGCGGGGAGTCCTACAATGAGCAGTTCTTC
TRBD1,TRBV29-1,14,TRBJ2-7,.,CSVARSGQGSEQYF,TGCAGCGTTGCCCGATCGGGACAGGGCAGCGAGCAGTACTTC
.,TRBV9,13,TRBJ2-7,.,CASSPRETYEQYF,TGTGCCAGCAGCCCCAGGGAAACCTACGAGCAGTACTTC
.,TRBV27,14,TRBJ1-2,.,CASSSRTDNYGYTF,TGTGCCAGCAGTTCCCGGACAGACAACTATGGCTACACCTTC
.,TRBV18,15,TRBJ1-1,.,CASSPLGAMGGEAFF,TGTGCCAGCTCACCTTTAGGGGCCATGGGAGGTGAAGCTTTCTTT
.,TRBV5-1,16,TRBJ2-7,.,CASSLGQDLTSYEQYF,TGCGCCAGCAGCTTGGGACAGGACCTGACCTCGTACGAGCAGTACTTC
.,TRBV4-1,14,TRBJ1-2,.,CASSQGREDYGYTF,TGCGCCAGCAGCCAGGGGCGGGAGGACTATGGCTACACCTTC